The 15 T cell receptor beta chains given below trace back to one sample, sequenced in a study of cytomegalovirus exposure and HLA in healthy donors. PCR amplification relied on 60 Vbeta primers (plus 13 Jbeta primers). Method: immunoSEQ multiplex PCR; TCRdb's copy keeps in-frame clones and lacks some. The data hold 110,000 to 150,000 clones, with roughly four fifths observed a single time. The sample consisted of PBMCs. All receptors derive from a woman aged 60-70 years in good health and CMV-seropositive.

The V and J genes are TRBV28 and TRBJ1-4; 10 positions match TRBD1. Losses at the gene ends were 3 bases for V and 8 bases for J; bases not matched to a gene: 6. The CDR3 extends over 15 amino acids. CDR1 MDHEN and CDR2 SYDVKM come from the germline V gene. The DNA of the CDR3 is TGTGCCAGCAGTTTTATGGGACAGGGGCGGGAAAAACTGTTTTTT. This codes for CASSFMGQGREKLFF.

V gene TRBV30 combines with J gene TRBJ2-7; D is perhaps TRBD1 (6 bases). The CDR3 contains 13 residues. Germline loops: CDR1 GTSNPN, CDR2 SVGIG (reference sequence). V lost 3 bases to trimming and J lost 4 bases, with 13 bases between them. CDR3 nucleotide sequence: TGTGCCTGGAGGGGGGCAGGGCGGTACGAGCAGTACTTC. It translates to CAWRGAGRYEQYF.

The V gene is TRBV4-3, the J gene TRBJ2-3; D might be TRBD2 (7 bases). Germline lookup yields CDR1 LGHNA and CDR2 YSLEER. The CDR3 extends over 16 amino acids. Trimming left V 4 bases short and J 3 bases short, with 17 bases between. CDR3 amino acids: CASSLAEGGVTDTQYF. Here the CDR3 DNA reads TGCGCCAGCAGCCTCGCGGAAGGGGGGGTGACAGATACGCAGTATTTT.

The chain uses TRBV19 and TRBJ2-1, with TRBD2 matching over 12 bases. The CDR3 has 15 amino acids. Germline assignment: CDR1 LNHDA and CDR2 SQIVND (reference sequence). The V and J ends lost 6 bases and 10 bases, in that order; junction bases with no gene match: 10. This CDR3 reads CASSPLTSGRREQFF. Here the CDR3 DNA reads TGTGCCAGTAGCCCCCTGACTAGCGGGAGACGGGAGCAGTTCTTC.

The chain couples TRBV27 to TRBJ2-1; 10 nucleotides line up with TRBD1. CDR1 MNHEY and CDR2 SMNVEV come from the germline V gene (reference sequence). J lost 13 bases, V lost 9 bases, and 9 bases had no gene match. The CDR3 sequence is 12 residues long. The CDR3 spells CASLAGTGVQFF. The CDR3 DNA is TGTGCCAGTCTGGCGGGGACAGGGGTCCAGTTCTTC.

The chain joins TRBV7-3 to TRBJ2-3; TRBD2 agrees at 10 bases. This CDR3 spans 17 amino acids. The V segment lost 0 bases and the J segment 4 bases; nucleotides outside the gene matches: 7. The germline V gene has CDR1 SGHTA and CDR2 FQGTGA. The CDR3 loop is CASSLTPSGRGADTQYF. In DNA, the CDR3 is TGTGCCAGCAGCTTAACCCCTAGCGGGAGAGGAGCAGATACGCAGTATTTT.

The chain employs TRBV4-1 and TRBJ1-5; D is undetermined. V was shortened by 5 bases and J by 8 bases, with 16 bases between the two germline ends. The germline V gene has CDR1 MGHRA and CDR2 YSYEKL. This CDR3 contains 14 residues. The chain's CDR3 is CASSLAGLSEPQHF. CDR3 coding DNA: TGCGCCAGCAGCTTAGCTGGACTGTCCGAGCCCCAGCATTTT.

In this sample, this clone turned up once. This chain connects TRBV5-1 to TRBJ1-4, with 9 bases fitting TRBD1. The germline V gene has CDR1 SGHRS and CDR2 YFSETQ. This CDR3 has 17 residues. V trimming: 4 bases; J trimming: 4 bases; junction bases outside the gene matches: 11. This CDR3 reads CASSTSGTGIGNEKLFF. The CDR3 region has the DNA TGCGCCAGCAGCACATCCGGGACAGGGATCGGTAATGAAAAACTGTTTTTT. Looking up the rest from reference TRBV5-1 and TRBJ1-4 gives the full variable domain: KAGVTQTPRYLIKTRGQQVTLSCSPISGHRSVSWYQQTPGQGLQFLFEYFSETQRNKGNFPGRFSGRQFSNSRSEMNVSTLELGDSALYLCASSTSGTGIGNEKLFFGSGTQLSVL.

This rearrangement joins TRBV6-5 to TRBJ1-1; D may be TRBD1 (5 bases). Looked up from germline, CDR1 is MNHEY and CDR2 is SVGAGI. The length of the CDR3 is 11 residues. The V end was cut by 7 bases, the J end by 7 bases, with 10 bases between. CDR3 protein: CASIWGFEAFF. The CDR3 DNA is TGTGCCAGCATTTGGGGCTTTGAAGCTTTCTTT.

This clone was recorded only once. This chain connects TRBV7-6 to TRBJ1-4; 9 bases map to TRBD1. V lost 5 bases and J lost 10; bases outside the gene matches: 11. The CDR3 consists of 15 residues. Germline CDR1 reads SGHVS; CDR2 reads FNYEAQ. CDR3 in amino acids: CASSVRDRVGAKLFF. CDR3 nucleotides: TGTGCCAGCAGCGTCCGGGACAGGGTCGGGGCAAAACTGTTTTTT.

The chain has TRBV4-3 and TRBJ1-1, with D possibly matching TRBD1 (5 bases). This CDR3 contains 14 residues. The germline V gene encodes CDR1 LGHNA and CDR2 YSLEER. Between the trimmed V and J ends, which lost 1 base and 0 bases, there was a span of 6 bases. In nucleotides, the CDR3 is TGCGCCAGCAGCCAAGGGGGCGTGAACACTGAAGCTTTCTTT. Residues: CASSQGGVNTEAFF.

This chain joins TRBV6-5 and TRBJ1-5; 8 nucleotides align to TRBD1. The germline CDR1 and CDR2 sequences are MNHEY and SVGAGI. V shed 2 bases, J shed 2 bases, and the junction held 5 bases outside the gene matches. This CDR3 contains 16 residues. This CDR3 is CASSYRQGMGNQPQHF. CDR3 DNA: TGTGCCAGCAGTTACCGACAGGGGATGGGCAATCAGCCCCAGCATTTT.

The CDR3 bases are TGTGCCAGCAGTGTAGTCAGGGACAGCTCCTACGAGCAGTACTTC. It specifies CASSVVRDSSYEQYF. J is TRBJ2-7 and V is TRBV27; 7 positions match TRBD1. From germline, CDR1 is MNHEY and CDR2 SMNVEV (reference sequence). The CDR3 runs to 15 residues. Trimming cost V 5 bases and J 0 bases; bases outside gene matches: 7.

This chain connects TRBV23-1 to TRBJ1-5, with TRBD1 matching over 10 bases. TRBV23-1 is classed as an ORF, of uncertain function. This CDR3 comprises 16 residues. The J segment lost 6 bases and the V segment lost 2 bases, leaving 7 bases of the junction unmatched. The CDR3 coding sequence is TGCGCCAGCAGTCAAACCCCGGGACAGGGGACTCAGCCCCAGCATTTT. It specifies CASSQTPGQGTQPQHF.

This clone has just one count. V gene TRBV30 combines with J gene TRBJ2-2; D is ambiguous. The CDR3 loop spans 15 amino acids. Trimming took off 0 bases at V and 4 bases at J, with 12 bases between the two ends. CDR1 is GTSNPN, CDR2 SVGIG, per germline (reference sequence). CDR3 region: CAWSVFVAITGELFF. CDR3 nucleotide sequence: TGTGCCTGGAGTGTCTTTGTGGCAATCACCGGGGAGCTGTTTTTT.